This T cell receptor (beta chain) was sequenced in a study of human T cells and chemical hapten exposure. Study conclusions and caveats: Relative to controls, expanded TCRs formed significantly more large CDR3 similarity clusters.

The library tagged each cDNA molecule with unique molecular identifiers. In the authors' workflow: Individual samples carried between roughly 20,000 and 690,600 TCRs, with around 96,000 as the median. TCRdb analysed the RACE reads with MiXCR anew, one entry per CDR3 protein. It is TCRdb's table, rather than the study itself, that gives the V and J calls and clone size. There are 70,000 to 95,000 distinct CDR3 sequences in the sample; 6.6% occur only once, and 1.3% lies in the top ten. Time point defined: patch test 2, 6 weeks after DPC sensitization. The sample's treatment: therapeutic diphenylcyclopropenone sensitization with weekly scalp DPC. The study drew its donors from alopecia patients who were 18 to 70 years old and suitable for DPC. This clonotype was seen at least ten times. Antigen specificity is unknown. Losses at the gene ends were 6 bases for V and 5 bases for J; bases not matched to a gene: 6. The CDR3 sequence is 13 residues long. The germline V gene has CDR1 MNHEY and CDR2 SMNVEV (reference sequence).

The chain links TRBV27 to TRBJ2-5; 7 nucleotides agree with TRBD2. This TCR was recovered from a woman aged 30 to 39 with alopecia areata. Some clones in this sample may be carry-over from other donors' samples. Sample: whole blood, taken in connection with sensitization to the hapten diphenylcyclopropenone (DPC). Here the CDR3 reads CASSRWDYETQYF. For the CDR3, the DNA is TGTGCCAGCAGCCGCTGGGACTACGAGACCCAGTACTTC.